This T cell receptor beta chain was obtained from a study of response to subunit inactivated influenza vaccine. General study results and limits: Each seasonal flu vaccination may recruit only limited new T cells, authors suggested.

Via MiXCR, TCRdb re-called the RT-PCR reads, giving one row per CDR3 protein. Here the sample spans about half a million distinct CDR3 sequences, approximately 7.6% being singletons. This CDR3 is 16 amino acids long. Per the germline V gene, CDR1 is MDHEN and CDR2 is SYDVKM. The junction had 15 bases not matched to a gene; V was cut back by 7 bases and J by 6 bases. With regard to this clonotype: Its antigen is not identified.

The input for sequencing was PBMCs from blood, taken 23 to 25 months after vaccination. This clonotype originated in a man aged 50 to 69 who received an inactivated influenza vaccine. V usage is TRBV28 and J usage is TRBJ2-1, with 7 bases aligning to TRBD2. The CDR3 loop reads CASNRGFGLGSNEQFF. In DNA form, the CDR3 reads TGTGCCAGCAACCGGGGTTTTGGACTAGGTTCCAATGAGCAGTTCTTC.